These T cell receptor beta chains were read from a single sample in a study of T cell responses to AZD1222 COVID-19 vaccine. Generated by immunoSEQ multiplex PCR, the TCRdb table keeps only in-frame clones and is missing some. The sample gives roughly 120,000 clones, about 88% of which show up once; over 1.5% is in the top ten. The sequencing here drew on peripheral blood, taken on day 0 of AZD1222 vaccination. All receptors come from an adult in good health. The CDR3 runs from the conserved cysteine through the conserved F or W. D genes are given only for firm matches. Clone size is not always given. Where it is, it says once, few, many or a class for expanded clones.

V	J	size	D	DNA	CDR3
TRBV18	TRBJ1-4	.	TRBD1	TGTGCCAGCTCACAGAACAGGGGCCCTAATGAAAAACTGTTTTTT	CASSQNRGPNEKLFF
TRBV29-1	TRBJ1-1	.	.	TGCAGCGCTGCAGGGTCTTGGAACACTGAAGCTTTCTTT	CSAAGSWNTEAFF
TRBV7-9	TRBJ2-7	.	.	TGTGCCAGCAGCCAAGAGAAAAAACTATCGAGCTCCTACGAGCAGTACTTC	CASSQEKKLSSSYEQYF
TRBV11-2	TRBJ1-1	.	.	TGTGCCAGCAGCTTCCAGGCTGAAGCTTTCTTT	CASSFQAEAFF
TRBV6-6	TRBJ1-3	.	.	TGTGCCAGCAGTTACGGGTCTCTAGGAGGAAACACCATATATTTT	CASSYGSLGGNTIYF
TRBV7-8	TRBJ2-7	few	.	TGTGCCAGCAGCCTCCGATTAACCTACGAGCAGTACTTC	CASSLRLTYEQYF
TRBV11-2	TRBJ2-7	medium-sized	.	TGTGCCAGCAGCTTAGGTTTCAGGGGAGCGGCCTACGAGCAGTACTTC	CASSLGFRGAAYEQYF
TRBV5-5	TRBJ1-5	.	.	TGTGCCAGCAGCTTGACTATGTTGAGGAGCAATCAGCCCCAGCATTTT	CASSLTMLRSNQPQHF
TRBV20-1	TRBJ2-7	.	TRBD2	TGCAGTGCTAGTAGGGAGGTTAGCGGGAGACGCGAGCAGTACTTC	CSASREVSGRREQYF
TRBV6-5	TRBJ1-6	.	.	TGTGCCAGCAGTTGGGGGAAACCCCTCTATAATTCACCCCTCCACTTT	CASSWGKPLYNSPLHF
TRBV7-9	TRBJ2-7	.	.	TGTGCCAGCAGCCTCGAGAGGGGACGAGCAGACGACGAGCAGTACTTC	CASSLERGRADDEQYF
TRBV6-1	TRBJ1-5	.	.	TGTGCCAGCAGTGAATATGTCTATCAGCCCCAGCATTTT	CASSEYVYQPQHF
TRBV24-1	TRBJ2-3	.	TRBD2	TGTGCCACCAGTGATTTGAGCGGGGCCACAGATACGCAGTATTTT	CATSDLSGATDTQYF
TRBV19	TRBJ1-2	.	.	TGTGCCAGTAGTAAGAGGGAGTATGGCTACACCTTC	CASSKREYGYTF
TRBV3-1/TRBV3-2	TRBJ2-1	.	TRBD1	TGTGCCAGCAGCCTTCAAGACAGGGGGAATGAGCAGTTCTTC	CASSLQDRGNEQFF
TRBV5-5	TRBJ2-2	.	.	TGTGCCAGCATCGGGGCAGAGGGTGGTGCCGGGGAGCTGTTTTTT	CASIGAEGGAGELFF
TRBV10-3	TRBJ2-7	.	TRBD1	TGTGCCATCAGCCCGGACAGGGGGCCTCCGGAGAACGAGCAGTACTTC	CAISPDRGPPENEQYF
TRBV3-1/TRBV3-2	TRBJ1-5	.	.	TGTGCCAGCAGCGGTGGCAATCAGCCCCAGCATTTT	CASSGGNQPQHF
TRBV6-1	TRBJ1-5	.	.	TGTGCCAGCAGGACGGGGGGTAGCAATCAGCCCCAGCATTTT	CASRTGGSNQPQHF
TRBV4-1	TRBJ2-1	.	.	TGCGCCAGCAGCCAGAGTCGCGGCCACAATGAGCAGTTCTTC	CASSQSRGHNEQFF
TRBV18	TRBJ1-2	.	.	TGTGCCAGCTCACCAATACAGGGAGGGGGCTACACCTTC	CASSPIQGGGYTF
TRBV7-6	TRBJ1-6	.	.	TGTGCCAGCAGCTCAACGGGGGAGGGATCACCCCTCCACTTT	CASSSTGEGSPLHF
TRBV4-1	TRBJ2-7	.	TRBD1	TGCGCCAGCAGCCAATCCGGGACAGGGGGCTACGAGCAGTACTTC	CASSQSGTGGYEQYF
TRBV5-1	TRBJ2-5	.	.	TGCGCCAGCAGCCCTACCACGGGAGAGACCCAGTACTTC	CASSPTTGETQYF
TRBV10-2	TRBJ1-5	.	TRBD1	TGCGCCAGCAGAGAGTCGGGACAGGGGATTGTAGCCCAGCATTTT	CASRESGQGIVAQHF
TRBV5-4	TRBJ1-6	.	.	TGTGCCAGCAGTAGCCCGGGACACAATTCACCCCTCCACTTT	CASSSPGHNSPLHF
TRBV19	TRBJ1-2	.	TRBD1	TGTGCCAGCCGACAGGGGGCGAGTCTTGGCTACACCTTC	CASRQGASLGYTF
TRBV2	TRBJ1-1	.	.	TGTGCCAGCAGTGAAGCGATAGTGGGGCGGTTTGAAGCTTTCTTT	CASSEAIVGRFEAFF
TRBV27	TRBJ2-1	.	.	TGTGCCAGCAGTTTACAGGGGGGATACAATGAGCAGTTCTTC	CASSLQGGYNEQFF
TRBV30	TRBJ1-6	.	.	TGTGCCTGGACCGTGGCCAACGATTCACCCCTCCACTTT	CAWTVANDSPLHF
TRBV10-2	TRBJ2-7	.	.	TGCGCCAGCAGTGAAGCCTACGAGCAGTACTTC	CASSEAYEQYF
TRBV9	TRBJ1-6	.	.	TGTGCCAGCAGCGTAGAGTACCCACCCCTCCACTTT	CASSVEYPPLHF
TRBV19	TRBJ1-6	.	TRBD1	TGTGCCAGTCAATTCTACAGGGGGCTTAATTCACCCCTCCACTTT	CASQFYRGLNSPLHF
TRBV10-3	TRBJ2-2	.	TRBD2	TGTGCCATCGGGGGACTAGCGGACCTCTCGAGCACCGGGGAGCTGTTTTTT	CAIGGLADLSSTGELFF
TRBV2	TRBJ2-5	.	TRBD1	TGTGCCAGCAGGGGTACAGGGGGTGAGACCCAGTACTTC	CASRGTGGETQYF
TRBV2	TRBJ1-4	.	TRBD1	TGTGCCAGCACGGGACAGGGGAATACTAATGAAAAACTGTTTTTT	CASTGQGNTNEKLFF
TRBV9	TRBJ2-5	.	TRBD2	TGTGCCAGCAGCGTAATGTCGACTAGCGGGGGATCCCAGTACTTC	CASSVMSTSGGSQYF
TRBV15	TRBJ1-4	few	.	TGTGCCACCAGCAGTATGAGGTCAGGCGAAAAACTGTTTTTT	CATSSMRSGEKLFF
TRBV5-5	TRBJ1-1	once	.	TGTGCCAGCAGCTTGGTTGGGCTCCAAGTGAACACTGAAGCTTTCTTT	CASSLVGLQVNTEAFF
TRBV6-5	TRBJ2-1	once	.	TGTGCCAGCAGTTACACGGACTACAATGAGCAGTTCTTC	CASSYTDYNEQFF
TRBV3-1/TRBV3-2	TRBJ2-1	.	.	TGTGCCAGCAGCCAAAATTCGGCGGGAAGCCCCTACAATGAGCAGTTCTTC	CASSQNSAGSPYNEQFF
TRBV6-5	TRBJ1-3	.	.	TGTGCCAGCAGACCGGCAAGTGGAAACACCATATATTTT	CASRPASGNTIYF
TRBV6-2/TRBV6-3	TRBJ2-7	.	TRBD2	TGTGCCAGCAGTTCAGGGACTAGCGGGATTCGAGGTGGCGAGCAGTACTTC	CASSSGTSGIRGGEQYF
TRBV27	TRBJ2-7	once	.	TGTGCCAGCAGTGGACTAGGGGGCGACGAGCAGTACTTC	CASSGLGGDEQYF
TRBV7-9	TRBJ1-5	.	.	TGTGCCAGCAGCTCTAGGGGGGGACATCAGCCCCAGCATTTT	CASSSRGGHQPQHF
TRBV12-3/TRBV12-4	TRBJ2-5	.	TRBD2	TGTGCCAGCACCCTCGGACTAGGAGAGACCCAGTACTTC	CASTLGLGETQYF